The T cell receptor beta chain described here comes from a study of OX40 agonist ivuxolimab in advanced cancers. The overall study: Prior anti-PD-1, anti-PD-L1 or anti-CTLA-4 therapy did not bar entry, and about 40% had some. General study findings and limits: At doses 0.1 to 3.0 mg/kg, CD4+ and CD8+ clones expanded. Partial responders at 0.1-3.0 mg/kg had among the lowest clonal expansion.

CDR1 SNHLY and CDR2 FYNNEI come from the germline V gene. V was clipped by 7 bases and J by 6 bases, with 10 bases between them. The CDR3 contains 11 residues. Regarding this clone: Antigen specificity is unknown.

Sequencing used immunoSEQ multiplex PCR; TCRdb keeps in-frame clones, though not all of them. The table has fewer than 90,000 clones, 85% seen once. Sample: CD4+ or CD8+ T cells sorted from blood, taken in a trial of the OX40 agonist ivuxolimab. The clonotype comes from an adult with an advanced solid tumor such as melanoma, head and neck, liver or kidney cancer. J is TRBJ2-7 and V is TRBV2, with D perhaps TRBD2 (6 bases). DNA for the CDR3: TGTGCCAGCACCATAGCGGCCGAGCAGTACTTC. The encoded protein is CASTIAAEQYF.